The 32 T cell receptor beta chains in this list originate from one sample, sequenced in a study of a mutant IDH1 vaccine in newly diagnosed glioma. Sequenced by immunoSEQ multiplex PCR; TCRdb stores in-frame clones only, minus some. The data show about 51,000 clones, just under 80% seen once. Specified time point: week 5, during vaccination. Every vaccine dose comprised 300 ug of mutant IDH1 20-mer peptide plus topical imiquimod. Their antigens are not known. Sequenced here: PBMCs, sampled from a glioma patient whose treatment included an IDH1 peptide vaccine. The receptors were gathered from a man in his fifties or sixties with glioma.

The chain carries TRBV6-6 and TRBJ1-4; D is possibly TRBD1 (6 bases). The germline V gene encodes CDR1 MNHNY and CDR2 SVGAGI (reference sequence). The germline V and J ends were trimmed by 3 bases and 3 bases, with 11 bases remaining between them. CDR3 size: 15 residues. The CDR3 loop reads CASSYSGEANEKLFF. CDR3 coding DNA: TGTGCCAGCAGTTATTCAGGGGAGGCTAATGAAAAACTGTTTTTT.

This clone was detected a few times. The rearrangement links TRBV6-5 to TRBJ1-1; D may be TRBD1 (5 bases). The length of the CDR3 is 13 residues. Trimming took 10 bases from V and 1 from J, leaving 13 bases between them. Germline lookup yields CDR1 MNHEY and CDR2 SVGAGI. In nucleotides, the CDR3 is TGTGCCACCCAGGGTTTGGGGAACACTGAAGCTTTCTTT. Translating it yields CATQGLGNTEAFF.

This clone showed up just a few times. This chain links TRBV6-5 with TRBJ1-1; TRBD1 matches at 9 bases. Germline CDR1 reads MNHEY; CDR2 reads SVGAGI. V gave up 2 bases and J gave up 4 bases; unmatched junction bases: 2. The CDR3 has 14 amino acids. CDR3 in DNA: TGTGCCAGCAGTTACCGGACAGGGGCCACTGAAGCTTTCTTT. It encodes CASSYRTGATEAFF.

This clone is a singleton in its sample. CDR3 region: CASSDRGRQTYTGELFF. The CDR3 DNA is TGTGCCAGCAGTGACAGGGGAAGGCAAACATACACCGGGGAGCTGTTTTTT. The J gene is TRBJ2-2, the V gene TRBV6-1; a possible D gene is TRBD1 (6 bases). Between the trimmed V and J ends, which lost 3 bases and 3 bases, there was a span of 17 bases. Germline V CDR1 and CDR2: MNHNS, SASEGT. The CDR3 sequence is 17 residues long.

The chain links TRBV6-5 to TRBJ2-7, with D uncertain. CDR1 and CDR2 (germline): MNHEY, SVGAGI. Trimming cost V 8 bases and J 2 bases, with 16 bases left between them. The CDR3 is 14 amino acids. The CDR3, as DNA: TGTGCCAGCTCTTCCCCACGTAGGGCCTACGAGCAGTACTTC. It is translated as CASSSPRRAYEQYF.

Concerning this clone itself: The same CDR3 is also encoded by other DNA sequences in this sample. V is TRBV5-1 and J is TRBJ2-5; no clear D. The V gene's germline CDR1 is SGHRS and CDR2 YFSETQ. V was clipped by 0 bases and J by 1 base, with 4 bases between them. The CDR3 loop spans 13 amino acids. CDR3 loop: CASSLGTQETQYF. CDR3 coding DNA: TGCGCCAGCAGCTTGGGAACCCAAGAGACCCAGTACTTC.

In this sample, this clone turned up once. V gene TRBV30 combines with J gene TRBJ2-1; TRBD1 aligns across 9 bases. The trim removed 1 base at V and 6 bases at J, leaving 7 bases unmatched. The CDR3 loop spans 15 amino acids. The germline gives CDR1 GTSNPN, CDR2 SVGIG (reference sequence). The CDR3 sequence: CAWSELGQGSNEQFF. Here the CDR3 DNA reads TGTGCCTGGAGTGAATTGGGACAGGGCAGCAATGAGCAGTTCTTC.

The J gene is TRBJ2-5, the V gene TRBV9; possibly TRBD2 for D (5 bases). In germline, CDR1 is SGDLS, CDR2 YYNGEE. V lost 0 bases and J 9 bases, leaving 15 bases between the germline ends. This CDR3 has 14 amino acids. CDR3 DNA: TGTGCCAGCAGCGTAGGAGGGAGCAGAGTGTCCCAGTACTTC. Translated, it gives CASSVGGSRVSQYF. Supplemented by reference TRBV9 and TRBJ2-5, the full variable domain reads DSGVTQTPKHLITATGQRVTLRCSPRSGDLSVYWYQQSLDQGLQFLIQYYNGEERAKGNILERFSAQQFPDLHSELNLSSLELGDSALYFCASSVGGSRVSQYFGPGTRLLVL.

This chain uses TRBV5-1 with TRBJ1-3; tentatively, D is TRBD1 (6 bases). V was shortened by 0 bases and J by 0 bases, with 7 bases between the two germline ends. The CDR3 contains 15 residues. The V gene's germline CDR1 is SGHRS and CDR2 YFSETQ. This CDR3 is CASSLGDNSGNTIYF. In nucleotides, the CDR3 is TGCGCCAGCAGCTTGGGGGACAACTCTGGAAACACCATATATTTT.

The genes are TRBV6-1 and TRBJ2-1; a possible D gene is TRBD2 (5 bases). This CDR3 is 13 amino acids long. Trimming removed 1 base from V and 4 bases from J, with 5 bases in between. Germline loops: CDR1 MNHNS, CDR2 SASEGT. The CDR3 here is CASSEGTYNEQFF. CDR3 nucleotides: TGTGCCAGCAGTGAAGGGACTTACAATGAGCAGTTCTTC.

This clone was found once. The chain combines TRBV10-3 with TRBJ2-7; D call uncertain. V was trimmed by 7 bases and J by 5 bases, leaving 15 bases between them. The CDR3 loop spans 13 amino acids. CDR1 and CDR2 from the germline V gene are ENHRY and SYGVKD. The CDR3 is CAINSLRQDEQYF. The DNA of the CDR3 is TGTGCCATCAACTCCCTACGACAAGACGAGCAGTACTTC.

This clone has just one count. CDR3 sequence reads: CASSLQGALETQYF. CDR3 bases: TGTGCCAGCAGCTTACAGGGGGCCCTGGAGACCCAGTACTTC. This sequence joins TRBV5-6 and TRBJ2-5; 9 bases map to TRBD1. Trimming took 2 bases from V and 5 from J; bases not matched to a gene: 4. CDR3 length: 14 amino acids. Germline values: CDR1 SGHDT, CDR2 YYEEEE. Complete variable domain (other parts from reference TRBV5-6 and TRBJ2-5): DAGVTQSPTHLIKTRGQQVTLRCSPKSGHDTVSWYQQALGQGPQFIFQYYEEEERQRGNFPDRFSGHQFPNYSSELNVNALLLGDSALYLCASSLQGALETQYFGPGTRLLVL.

The chain carries TRBV30 and TRBJ2-3; 7 nucleotides align to TRBD1. The J segment lost 4 bases and the V segment lost 1 base, leaving 5 bases of the junction unmatched. This CDR3 region has 14 residues. Germline CDR1 GTSNPN, CDR2 SVGIG (reference sequence). The CDR3 loop reads CAWSEGAPPDTQYF. The CDR3 DNA reads as TGTGCCTGGAGTGAGGGGGCGCCCCCAGATACGCAGTATTTT.

The rearrangement joins TRBV19 to TRBJ1-3; no definite D call. Per germline, CDR1 LNHDA and CDR2 SQIVND (reference sequence). With 4 bases removed from V and 0 bases from J, the gap between germline ends came to 7 bases. The CDR3 runs 14 residues. The CDR3 DNA reads as TGTGCCAGTAGTAAGGTCCTCTCTGGAAACACCATATATTTT. Translating it yields CASSKVLSGNTIYF.

V usage is TRBV6-1 and J usage is TRBJ2-5, with D possibly being TRBD1 (6 bases). The CDR3 totals 13 residues. The V gene lost 8 bases and the J gene lost 3 bases, with 13 bases spanning the gap. Looked up from germline, CDR1 is MNHNS and CDR2 is SASEGT. CDR3 region: CASVRQAKETQYF. The CDR3 region has the DNA TGTGCCAGCGTTCGACAGGCAAAAGAGACCCAGTACTTC.

The chain carries TRBV7-2 and TRBJ1-1; D is undetermined. The germline gives CDR1 SGHTA, CDR2 FQGNSA. The CDR3 covers 14 residues. The V gene lost 5 bases and the J gene lost 2 bases, with 12 bases spanning the gap. The CDR3 reads CASSLLRDNTEAFF. In nucleotides, the CDR3 is TGTGCCAGCAGCCTTCTACGGGATAACACTGAAGCTTTCTTT.

In DNA form, the CDR3 reads TGTGCCAGCAGCTCACGGGGAGGGAAAGGAGAAAAACTGTTTTTT. Translation: CASSSRGGKGEKLFF. The V call is TRBV7-3, the J call TRBJ1-4; D is undetermined. V lost 4 bases to trimming and J lost 8 bases, with 17 bases between them. CDR3 length: 15 amino acids. Germline loops: CDR1 SGHTA, CDR2 FQGTGA. Variable domain in full (rest from reference TRBV7-3 and TRBJ1-4): GAGVSQTPSNKVTEKGKYVELRCDPISGHTALYWYRQSLGQGPEFLIYFQGTGAADDSGLPNDRFFAVRPEGSVSTLKIQRTERGDSAVYLCASSSRGGKGEKLFFGSGTQLSVL.

The genes are TRBV30 and TRBJ1-6; D remains ambiguous. V dropped 2 bases and J dropped 7 bases, with 9 bases sitting between them. Germline-derived CDR1 and CDR2 are GTSNPN and SVGIG (reference sequence). The CDR3 runs 13 residues. This chain's CDR3 is CAWSPQENSPLHF. DNA for the CDR3: TGTGCCTGGAGTCCTCAGGAGAATTCACCCCTCCACTTT.

This chain joins TRBV11-2 and TRBJ2-7, with D perhaps matching TRBD1 (6 bases). Germline loops: CDR1 SGHAT, CDR2 FQNNGV. The CDR3 sequence is 17 residues long. Between the trimmed V and J ends, which lost 3 bases and 2 bases, there was a span of 20 bases. CDR3 region: CASSFSLPGTHPYEQYF. The CDR3 DNA is TGTGCCAGCAGCTTCTCCCTTCCCGGGACACACCCCTACGAGCAGTACTTC.

J is TRBJ2-2 and V is TRBV4-1; D ambiguous. Deletions cut 2 bases from V and 1 base from J, with 2 bases between. The length of the CDR3 is 13 residues. Germline CDR1 is MGHRA and CDR2 is YSYEKL. The chain's CDR3 is CASSQRNTGELFF. CDR3 DNA sequence: TGCGCCAGCAGCCAACGGAACACCGGGGAGCTGTTTTTT.

This clone was picked up one time. V usage is TRBV18 and J usage is TRBJ1-3; no clear D gene. Trimming stripped 2 bases from V and 2 bases from J, with 4 bases between. Germline V gene data show CDR1 as KGHSH and CDR2 as LQKENI. The CDR3 length is 13 residues. The DNA of the CDR3 is TGTGCCAGCTCACCAGGGGCTGGAAACACCATATATTTT. Translating it yields CASSPGAGNTIYF.

This chain connects TRBV7-9 to TRBJ2-1; perhaps TRBD2 as D (5 bases). The CDR3 covers 12 residues. Germline V lookup: CDR1 SEHNR, CDR2 FQNEAQ (reference sequence). V shed 5 bases and J shed 7 bases, with 9 bases lying between them. The CDR3 spells CASSKERNEQFF. As DNA, the CDR3 is TGTGCCAGCAGCAAAGAGCGGAATGAGCAGTTCTTC.

The rearrangement links TRBV5-1 to TRBJ1-2; D ambiguous. V was cut by 0 bases and J by 8 bases, with 11 bases left in between. Germline CDR1 SGHRS, CDR2 YFSETQ. CDR3 length equals 13 residues. The CDR3 loop reads CASSLGQDQGYTF. The CDR3 DNA sequence: TGCGCCAGCAGCTTGGGTCAGGATCAGGGCTACACCTTC. The whole variable domain, remainder taken from reference TRBV5-1 and TRBJ1-2, is KAGVTQTPRYLIKTRGQQVTLSCSPISGHRSVSWYQQTPGQGLQFLFEYFSETQRNKGNFPGRFSGRQFSNSRSEMNVSTLELGDSALYLCASSLGQDQGYTFGSGTRLTVV.

This clone was detected a few times. The chain links TRBV6-1 to TRBJ1-4; D possibly corresponds to TRBD1 (5 bases). The CDR3 contains 15 residues. In germline, CDR1 is MNHNS, CDR2 SASEGT. The germline V and J ends were trimmed by 4 bases and 7 bases, with 16 bases remaining between them. This chain's CDR3 is CASSAGRGSGEKLFF. Written as DNA, the CDR3 is TGTGCCAGCAGTGCCGGAAGGGGCTCAGGTGAAAAACTGTTTTTT.

The chain is built from TRBV6-5 and TRBJ1-1, with TRBD1 matching over 11 bases. The V gene's germline CDR1 is MNHEY and CDR2 SVGAGI. With V trimmed by 6 bases and J by 0 bases, 3 bases remained unmatched. This CDR3 spans 15 amino acids. The CDR3: CASSRTGGLNTEAFF. DNA for the CDR3: TGTGCCAGCAGCAGGACAGGGGGCCTGAACACTGAAGCTTTCTTT.

The chain links TRBV28 to TRBJ1-1; perhaps TRBD1 as D (6 bases). The CDR3 loop spans 15 amino acids. Germline loops: CDR1 MDHEN, CDR2 SYDVKM. V lost 6 bases and J 3 bases, leaving 17 bases between the germline ends. DNA of the CDR3: TGTGCCAGCAGCCCTTCAGGAGGGGGGCACACTGAAGCTTTCTTT. This codes for CASSPSGGGHTEAFF.

This chain uses TRBV4-1 with TRBJ1-5; TRBD1 might be the D (6 bases). Germline values: CDR1 MGHRA, CDR2 YSYEKL. Trimming cost V 4 bases and J 8 bases, with 15 bases left between them. The CDR3 is 14 amino acids. The CDR3 nucleotides are TGCGCCAGCAGCCCACACCAAAGACAGGAGCCCCAGCATTTT. This gives the protein CASSPHQRQEPQHF.

This rearrangement joins TRBV5-4 to TRBJ2-7, with D possibly TRBD1 on 6 matching bases. The CDR3 runs 13 residues. Germline V gene sequence: CDR1 SGHNT, CDR2 YYREEE (reference sequence). Deletions cut 1 base from V and 1 base from J, with 6 bases between. The CDR3 protein is CASSLTGSYEQYF. In nucleotides, the CDR3 is TGTGCCAGCAGCTTGACAGGGTCCTACGAGCAGTACTTC. The full variable domain, with the rest looked up from reference TRBV5-4 and TRBJ2-7, is ETGVTQSPTHLIKTRGQQVTLRCSSQSGHNTVSWYQQALGQGPQFIFQYYREEENGRGNFPPRFSGLQFPNYSSELNVNALELDDSALYLCASSLTGSYEQYFGPGTRLTVT.

The chain is built from TRBV11-2 and TRBJ1-2, with TRBD1 as a possible D gene (5 bases). The V end lost 5 bases, the J end lost 10 bases, and 17 bases lay between the germline ends. This CDR3 spans 13 amino acids. CDR1 and CDR2 (germline): SGHAT, FQNNGV. In nucleotides, the CDR3 is TGTGCCAGCAGCCTAGGAAGTCTAGGGGCCTACACCTTC. Its translation is CASSLGSLGAYTF.

The chain employs TRBV2 and TRBJ2-7, with D hard to call. V dropped 6 bases and J dropped 6 bases, with 15 bases sitting between them. The CDR3 consists of 13 residues. The germline gives CDR1 SNHLY, CDR2 FYNNEI. The CDR3 loop reads CASSAAALAEQYF. For the CDR3, the DNA is TGTGCCAGCAGCGCCGCGGCCCTGGCCGAGCAGTACTTC.

The V and J genes are TRBV15 and TRBJ2-7, with D tentatively TRBD1 (5 bases). CDR3 length: 14 residues. Germline CDR1 LNHNV, CDR2 YYDKDF (reference sequence). V was shortened by 0 bases and J by 3 bases, with 9 bases between the two germline ends. The CDR3 DNA is TGTGCCACCAGCAGAGATATCGGACACTACGAGCAGTACTTC. This codes for CATSRDIGHYEQYF.

This rearrangement joins TRBV29-1 to TRBJ2-3; perhaps D is TRBD1 or TRBD2 (5 bases each). CDR3 length equals 14 residues. The germline CDR1 and CDR2 sequences are SQVTM and ANQGSEA. Trimming removed 6 bases from V and 3 bases from J, with 16 bases in between. The CDR3 protein is CSVAGTSSTDTQYF. The CDR3 region has the DNA TGCAGCGTCGCCGGGACCTCAAGTACAGATACGCAGTATTTT.